This T cell receptor beta chain derives from a study of blood T cell repertoires in COVID-19. CDR3 size: 18 residues. Data came from immunoSEQ multiplex PCR; TCRdb stores just in-frame clones and leaves some out. The repertoire holds 200,000 to 300,000 clones, with around four fifths as singletons. The V and J genes are TRBV21-1 and TRBJ1-5; the table's TRBD1 call for D was not verified on the DNA. TRBV21-1 is shown as a pseudogene. Sequenced: peripheral blood. This TCR came from a man in his 60s with acute or convalescent COVID-19. Here the CDR3 DNA reads TGTGCCAGCAGTCTTCCGGGACAGGGACTCCTTAGCAATCAGCCCCAGCATTTT. Translating it yields CASSLPGQGLLSNQPQHF.